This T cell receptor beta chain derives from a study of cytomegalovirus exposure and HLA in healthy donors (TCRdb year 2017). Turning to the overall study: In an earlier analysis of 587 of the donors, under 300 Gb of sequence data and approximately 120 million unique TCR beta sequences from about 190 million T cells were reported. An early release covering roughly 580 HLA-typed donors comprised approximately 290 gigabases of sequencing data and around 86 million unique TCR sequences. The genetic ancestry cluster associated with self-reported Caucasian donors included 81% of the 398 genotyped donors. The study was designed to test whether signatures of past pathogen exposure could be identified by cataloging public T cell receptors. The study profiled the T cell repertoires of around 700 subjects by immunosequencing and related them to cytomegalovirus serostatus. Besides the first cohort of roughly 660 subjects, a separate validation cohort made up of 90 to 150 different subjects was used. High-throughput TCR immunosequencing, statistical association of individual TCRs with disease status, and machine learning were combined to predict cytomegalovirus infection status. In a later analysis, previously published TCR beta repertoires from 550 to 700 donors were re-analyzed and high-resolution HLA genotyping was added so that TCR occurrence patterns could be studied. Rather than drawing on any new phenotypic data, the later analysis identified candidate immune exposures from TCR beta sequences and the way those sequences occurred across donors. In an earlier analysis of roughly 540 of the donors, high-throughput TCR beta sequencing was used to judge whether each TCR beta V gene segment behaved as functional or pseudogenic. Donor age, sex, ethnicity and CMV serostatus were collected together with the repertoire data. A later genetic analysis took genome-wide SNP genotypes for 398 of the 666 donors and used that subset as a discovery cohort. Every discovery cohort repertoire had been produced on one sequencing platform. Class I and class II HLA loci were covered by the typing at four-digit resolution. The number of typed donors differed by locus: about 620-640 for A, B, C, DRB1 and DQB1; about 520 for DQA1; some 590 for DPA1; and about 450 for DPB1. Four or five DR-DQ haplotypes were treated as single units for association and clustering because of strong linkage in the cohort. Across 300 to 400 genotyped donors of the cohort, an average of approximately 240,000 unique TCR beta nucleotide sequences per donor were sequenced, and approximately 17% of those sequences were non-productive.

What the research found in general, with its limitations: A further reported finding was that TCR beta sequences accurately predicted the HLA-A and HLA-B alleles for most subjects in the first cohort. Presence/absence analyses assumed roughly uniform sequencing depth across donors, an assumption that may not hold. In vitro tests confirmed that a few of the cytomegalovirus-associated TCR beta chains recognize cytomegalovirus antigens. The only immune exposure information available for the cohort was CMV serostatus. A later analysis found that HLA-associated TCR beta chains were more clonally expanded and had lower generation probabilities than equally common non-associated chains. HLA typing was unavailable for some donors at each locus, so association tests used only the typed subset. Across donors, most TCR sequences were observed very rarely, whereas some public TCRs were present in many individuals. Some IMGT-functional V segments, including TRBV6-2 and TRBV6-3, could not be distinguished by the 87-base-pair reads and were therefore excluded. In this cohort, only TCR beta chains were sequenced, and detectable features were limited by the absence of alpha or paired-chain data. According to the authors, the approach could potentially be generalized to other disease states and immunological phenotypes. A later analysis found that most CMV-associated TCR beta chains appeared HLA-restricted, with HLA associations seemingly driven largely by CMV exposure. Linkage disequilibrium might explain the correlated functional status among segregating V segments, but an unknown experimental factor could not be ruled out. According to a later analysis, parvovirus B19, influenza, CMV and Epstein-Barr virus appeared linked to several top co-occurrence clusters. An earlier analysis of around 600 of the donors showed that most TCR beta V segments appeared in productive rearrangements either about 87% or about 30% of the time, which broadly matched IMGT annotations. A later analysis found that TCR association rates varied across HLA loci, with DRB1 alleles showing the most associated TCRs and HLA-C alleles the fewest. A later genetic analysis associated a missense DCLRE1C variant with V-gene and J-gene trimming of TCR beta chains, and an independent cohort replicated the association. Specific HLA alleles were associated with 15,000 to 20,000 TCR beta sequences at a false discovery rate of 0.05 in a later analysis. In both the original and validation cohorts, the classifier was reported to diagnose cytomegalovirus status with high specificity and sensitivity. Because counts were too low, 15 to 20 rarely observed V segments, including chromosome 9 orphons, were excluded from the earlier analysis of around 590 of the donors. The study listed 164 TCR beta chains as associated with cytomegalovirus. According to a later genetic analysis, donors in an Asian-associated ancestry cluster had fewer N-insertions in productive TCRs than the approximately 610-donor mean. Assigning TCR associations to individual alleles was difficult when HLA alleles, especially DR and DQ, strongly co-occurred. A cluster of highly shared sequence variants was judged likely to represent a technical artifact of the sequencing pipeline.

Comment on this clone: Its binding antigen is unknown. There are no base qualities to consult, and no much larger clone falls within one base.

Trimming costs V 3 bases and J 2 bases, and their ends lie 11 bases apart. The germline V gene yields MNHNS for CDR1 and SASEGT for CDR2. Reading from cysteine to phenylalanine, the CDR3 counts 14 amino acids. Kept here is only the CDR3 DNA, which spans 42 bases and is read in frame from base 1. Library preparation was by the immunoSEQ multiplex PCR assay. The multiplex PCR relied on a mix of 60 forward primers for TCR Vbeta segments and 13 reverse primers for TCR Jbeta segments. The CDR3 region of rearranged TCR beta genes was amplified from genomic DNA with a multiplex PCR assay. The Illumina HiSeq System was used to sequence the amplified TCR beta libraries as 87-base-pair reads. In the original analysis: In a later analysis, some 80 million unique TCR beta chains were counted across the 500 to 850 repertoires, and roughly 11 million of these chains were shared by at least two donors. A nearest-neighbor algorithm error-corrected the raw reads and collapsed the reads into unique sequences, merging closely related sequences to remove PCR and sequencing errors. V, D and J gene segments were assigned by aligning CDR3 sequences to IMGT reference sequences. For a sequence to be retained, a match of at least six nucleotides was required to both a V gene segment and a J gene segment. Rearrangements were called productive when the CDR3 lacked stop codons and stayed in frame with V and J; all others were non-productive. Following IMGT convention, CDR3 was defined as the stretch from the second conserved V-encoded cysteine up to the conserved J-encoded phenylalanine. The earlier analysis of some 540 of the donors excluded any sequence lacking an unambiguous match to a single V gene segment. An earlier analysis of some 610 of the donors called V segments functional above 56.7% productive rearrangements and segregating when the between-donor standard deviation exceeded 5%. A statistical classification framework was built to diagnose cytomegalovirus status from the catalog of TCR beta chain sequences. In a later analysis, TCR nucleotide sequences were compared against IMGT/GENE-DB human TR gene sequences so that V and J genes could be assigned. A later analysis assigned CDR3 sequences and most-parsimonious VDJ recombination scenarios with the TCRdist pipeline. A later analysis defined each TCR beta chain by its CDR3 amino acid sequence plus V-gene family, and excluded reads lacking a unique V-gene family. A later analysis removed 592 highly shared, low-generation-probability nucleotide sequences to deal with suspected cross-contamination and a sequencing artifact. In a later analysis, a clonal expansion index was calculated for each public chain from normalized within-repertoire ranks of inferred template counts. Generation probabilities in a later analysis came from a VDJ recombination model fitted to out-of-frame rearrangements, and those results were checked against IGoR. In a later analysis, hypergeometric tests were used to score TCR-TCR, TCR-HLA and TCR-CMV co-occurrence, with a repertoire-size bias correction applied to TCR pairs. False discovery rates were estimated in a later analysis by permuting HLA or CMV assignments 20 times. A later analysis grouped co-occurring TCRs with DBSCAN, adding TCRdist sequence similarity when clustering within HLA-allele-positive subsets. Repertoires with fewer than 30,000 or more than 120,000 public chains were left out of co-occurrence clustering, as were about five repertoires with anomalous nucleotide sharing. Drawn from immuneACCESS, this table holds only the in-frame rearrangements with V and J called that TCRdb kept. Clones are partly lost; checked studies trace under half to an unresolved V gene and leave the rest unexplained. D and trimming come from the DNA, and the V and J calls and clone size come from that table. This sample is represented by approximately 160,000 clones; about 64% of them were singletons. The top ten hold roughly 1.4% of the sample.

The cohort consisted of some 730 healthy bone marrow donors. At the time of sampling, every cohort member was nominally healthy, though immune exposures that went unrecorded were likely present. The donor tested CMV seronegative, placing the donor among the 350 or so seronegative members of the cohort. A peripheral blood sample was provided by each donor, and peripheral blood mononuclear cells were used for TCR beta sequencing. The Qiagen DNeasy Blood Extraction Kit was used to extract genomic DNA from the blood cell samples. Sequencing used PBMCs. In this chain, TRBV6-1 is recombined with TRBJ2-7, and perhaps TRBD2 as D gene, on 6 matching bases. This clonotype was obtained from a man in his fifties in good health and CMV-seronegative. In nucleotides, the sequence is TGTGCCAGCAGTGAGGGGGGTCCCCCCTACGAGCAGTACTTC. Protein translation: CASSEGGPPYEQYF.